The 20 T cell receptor beta chains given below trace back to one sample, sequenced in a study of blood T cell repertoires in COVID-19. Assay used: immunoSEQ multiplex PCR; TCRdb lists only in-frame clones, some missing. The sample includes 300,000 to 400,000 clones, 89% seen only once; the top ten take roughly 5%. The material sequenced was PBMCs or T cells enriched from blood (not recorded which). The receptors shown here come from a man aged 60 to 75 who had recovered from COVID-19.

This chain connects TRBV7-9 to TRBJ1-5; D is perhaps TRBD1 (6 bases). CDR1 is SEHNR and CDR2 is FQNEAQ in the germline V gene (reference sequence). The CDR3 runs to 16 residues. Deletions cut 0 bases from V and 1 base from J, with 10 bases between. The DNA of the CDR3 is TGTGCCAGCAGCTTAGCCAGGGGCAAAAGCAATCAGCCCCAGCATTTT. Its protein product is CASSLARGKSNQPQHF.

The rearrangement links TRBV6-1 to TRBJ2-2; 10 positions agree with TRBD1. The CDR3 is 16 amino acids. The trim removed 3 bases at V and 5 bases at J, leaving 6 bases unmatched. Germline V gene lookup returns CDR1 MNHNS and CDR2 SASEGT. The CDR3 nucleotides read TGTGCCAGCAGTGAGGACAGGGGGATTAGAACCGGGGAGCTGTTTTTT. It translates to CASSEDRGIRTGELFF.

The CDR3 sequence is CASSLVQGVEDEQFF. The CDR3 nucleotides read TGCGCCAGCAGCTTGGTACAGGGGGTAGAGGATGAGCAGTTCTTC. The chain joins TRBV5-1 to TRBJ2-1; 8 positions match TRBD1. Trimming at V came to 0 bases and at J to 8 bases, leaving 7 bases not matched to a gene. The CDR3 is 15 residues long. Germline V gene data show CDR1 as SGHRS and CDR2 as YFSETQ.

The J gene is TRBJ1-1, the V gene TRBV5-4, with 8 nucleotides matching TRBD1. Per the germline V gene, CDR1 is SGHNT and CDR2 is YYREEE (reference sequence). The ends lost 4 bases at V and 4 bases at J; junction bases unmatched: 9. The CDR3 loop spans 15 amino acids. The CDR3 coding sequence is TGTGCCAGCAGCCCACCCTTGGACAGGGCCACTGAAGCTTTCTTT. Encoded protein: CASSPPLDRATEAFF.

The rearrangement uses TRBV28 and TRBJ2-7; 8 nucleotides line up with TRBD1. This CDR3 has 13 residues. The germline gives CDR1 MDHEN, CDR2 SYDVKM. The trim removed 4 bases at V and 3 bases at J, leaving 2 bases unmatched. CDR3 sequence (DNA): TGTGCCAGCAGTTCGGGACAGGACTACGAGCAGTACTTC. Translation gives CASSSGQDYEQYF. The complete variable domain, with remaining parts taken from reference TRBV28 and TRBJ2-7, reads DVKVTQSSRYLVKRTGEKVFLECVQDMDHENMFWYRQDPGLGLRLIYFSYDVKMKEKGDIPEGYSVSREKKERFSLILESASTNQTSMYLCASSSGQDYEQYFGPGTRLTVT.

The gene calls are TRBV5-8 and TRBJ1-2, with 12 nucleotides matching TRBD1. Germline-derived CDR1 and CDR2 are SGHTS and YDEGEE. There are 14 residues in the CDR3. The V segment lost 4 bases and the J segment 7 bases; nucleotides outside the gene matches: 5. The CDR3 spells CASSRDRGRGGYTF. The CDR3 coding sequence is TGTGCCAGCAGCAGGGACAGGGGGCGAGGTGGCTACACCTTC.

This rearrangement joins TRBV9 to TRBJ2-1; a weak D match, TRBD2 (5 bases). The V gene's germline CDR1 is SGDLS and CDR2 YYNGEE. V lost 4 bases and J 0 bases, leaving 29 bases between the germline ends. There are 21 residues in the CDR3. The CDR3 is CASSISLVGLAGEGSYNEQFF. The CDR3 DNA reads TGTGCCAGCAGCATTAGTCTAGTAGGGTTGGCAGGCGAGGGCTCCTACAATGAGCAGTTCTTC.

CDR3 coding DNA: TGTGCCAGCAGCTTAGTAGTGTCTAGCGGGAGTCAAGATACGCAGTATTTT. Protein product: CASSLVVSSGSQDTQYF. The chain employs TRBV7-9 and TRBJ2-3; 10 positions match TRBD2. Per germline, CDR1 SEHNR and CDR2 FQNEAQ (reference sequence). The CDR3 sequence is 17 residues long. Trimming removed 1 base from V and 5 bases from J; junction bases left unmatched: 9.

The CDR3 DNA reads as TGTGCCACCAGTGATACCGGGACAGGGGGCTATCAGCCCCAGCATTTT. This sequence encodes CATSDTGTGGYQPQHF. The genes are TRBV24-1 and TRBJ1-5, with TRBD1 matching 12 bases. The V gene's germline CDR1 is KGHDR and CDR2 SFDVKD. V was pared by 3 bases and J by 5 bases, with 4 bases of the junction left unmatched. The CDR3 has 16 residues.

The chain recombines TRBV6-5 with TRBJ1-5, with 8 bases matching TRBD1. With 6 bases clipped from V and 3 bases from J, the junction kept 4 bases outside the gene matches. Germline CDR1 and CDR2: MNHEY and SVGAGI. This CDR3 spans 14 amino acids. This chain's CDR3 is CASSGQGFNQPQHF. As DNA, the CDR3 is TGTGCCAGCAGCGGACAGGGCTTCAATCAGCCCCAGCATTTT.

The chain has TRBV30 and TRBJ2-7, with 10 nucleotides matching TRBD1. The CDR3 is made up of 14 amino acids. Germline-derived CDR1 and CDR2 are GTSNPN and SVGIG (reference sequence). J was trimmed by 2 bases and V by 7 bases; bases with no gene match: 8. CDR3 sequence (DNA): TGTGCCTCCTCTGGGGACAGGGGCGCCTACGAGCAGTACTTC. Its translation: CASSGDRGAYEQYF.

The chain has TRBV5-1 and TRBJ2-7; D not resolved. The CDR3 totals 13 residues. Germline-derived CDR1 and CDR2 are SGHRS and YFSETQ. Trimming removed 1 base at V and 2 bases at J, with 7 bases between. DNA of the CDR3: TGCGCCAGCAGCTTGTTAGATCCCTACGAGCAGTACTTC. This gives the protein CASSLLDPYEQYF.

The V gene is TRBV4-3, the J gene TRBJ2-7; D possibly corresponds to TRBD1 (6 bases). This CDR3 comprises 15 residues. CDR1 is LGHNA and CDR2 is YSLEER in the germline V gene. V dropped 5 bases and J dropped 2 bases, with 16 bases sitting between them. The CDR3 sequence is CASSSRGDGTYEQYF. The DNA for the CDR3 is TGCGCCAGCAGCAGCAGGGGCGACGGAACCTACGAGCAGTACTTC.

The chain carries TRBV7-2 and TRBJ1-1, with TRBD1 as a possible D gene (5 bases). The CDR3 extends over 13 amino acids. Per germline, CDR1 SGHTA and CDR2 FQGNSA. Trimming took off 5 bases at V and 2 bases at J, with 9 bases between the two ends. The CDR3 sequence: CASSQGSNTEAFF. The DNA of the CDR3 is TGTGCCAGCAGCCAGGGTTCAAACACTGAAGCTTTCTTT.

This chain connects TRBV11-3 to TRBJ2-4, with TRBD1 matching 7 bases. Trimming at V came to 8 bases and at J to 0 bases, leaving 7 bases not matched to a gene. The CDR3 runs to 15 residues. Germline V gene sequence: CDR1 SGHNT, CDR2 YENEEA. The CDR3 DNA sequence: TGTGCCAGCTCACAGGGGCTGGAAGCCAAAAACATTCAGTACTTC. Its protein is CASSQGLEAKNIQYF.

The chain employs TRBV11-2 and TRBJ2-1; D remains unclear. Germline loops: CDR1 SGHAT, CDR2 FQNNGV. The germline V and J ends were trimmed by 0 bases and 3 bases, with 24 bases remaining between them. The CDR3 consists of 20 residues. The CDR3 DNA reads as TGTGCCAGCAGCTTAGAAGCGAATATAGGTCCCACTTTTATCTACAATGAGCAGTTCTTC. Translated: CASSLEANIGPTFIYNEQFF.

The chain carries TRBV27 and TRBJ2-1; 7 bases map to TRBD1. Per germline, CDR1 MNHEY and CDR2 SMNVEV (reference sequence). The CDR3 extends over 17 amino acids. The ends lost 2 bases at V and 0 bases at J; junction bases unmatched: 7. This CDR3 reads CASSLIYSGGSYNEQFF. CDR3 DNA: TGTGCCAGCAGTTTAATCTACTCAGGGGGCTCCTACAATGAGCAGTTCTTC.

The CDR3 sequence: CASRIPGQVSQETQYF. CDR3 DNA sequence: TGTGCCAGCAGGATACCGGGACAGGTTTCACAAGAGACCCAGTACTTC. The V and J genes are TRBV5-5 and TRBJ2-5; 8 bases agree with TRBD1. This CDR3 is 16 amino acids long. Trimming took 5 bases from V and 2 from J; bases not matched to a gene: 11. The germline CDR1 and CDR2 sequences are SGHKS and YYEKEE (reference sequence).

This chain links TRBV2 with TRBJ2-5; TRBD1 matches at 9 bases. CDR3 length equals 15 residues. V was clipped by 7 bases and J by 0 bases; unmatched bases: 6. Looked up from germline, CDR1 is SNHLY and CDR2 is FYNNEI. CDR3 DNA: TGTGCCAGCATTAGGGACAGGGAGTACCAAGAGACCCAGTACTTC. Protein sequence: CASIRDREYQETQYF.

The chain employs TRBV20-1 and TRBJ2-1, with 9 bases matching TRBD2. From germline, CDR1 is DFQATT and CDR2 SNEGSKA (reference sequence). CDR3 length equals 15 residues. J was trimmed by 6 bases and V by 3 bases; bases with no gene match: 9. The CDR3 sequence is CSASPSTSGFNEQFF. In nucleotides, the CDR3 is TGCAGTGCTAGTCCAAGTACTAGCGGGTTCAATGAGCAGTTCTTC.